What follows are 20 T cell receptor beta chains derived from one specimen sequenced in a study of T cells of healthy individuals. TCRdb called the 5' RACE reads again in MiXCR, with one record for every CDR3 protein. The sample has under 70,000 distinct CDR3 sequences; about 15% are singletons. These TCRs come from a human donor in good health.

This clonotype was counted many times. The CDR3 sequence: CASSLDPAGSGDTQYF. CDR3 sequence (DNA): TGCGCCAGCAGCTTGGATCCAGCGGGGTCCGGCGATACGCAGTATTTT. The V call is TRBV5-1, the J call TRBJ2-3; 7 bases are a match to TRBD2. CDR1 is SGHRS, CDR2 YFSETQ, per germline. This CDR3 has 16 residues. Trimming took 0 bases from V and 6 from J; bases not matched to a gene: 10.

This clonotype was counted a few times. The chain carries TRBV9 and TRBJ2-6; D not certain. The CDR3 has 17 amino acids. Germline V lookup: CDR1 SGDLS, CDR2 YYNGEE. V was cut by 3 bases and J by 1 base, with 14 bases left in between. The CDR3 nucleotides read TGTGCCAGCAGCGCGTTTGGACGGATTTCTGGGGCCAACGTCCTGACTTTC. It specifies CASSAFGRISGANVLTF.

This clonotype was recorded at least ten times. This rearrangement joins TRBV20-1 to TRBJ1-2; 7 bases map to TRBD1. Germline V gene sequence: CDR1 DFQATT, CDR2 SNEGSKA (reference sequence). The V gene end was trimmed by 2 bases and the J gene end by 4 bases; junction bases not matched to a gene: 7. This CDR3 has 14 amino acids. CDR3 amino acids: CSARRTGLSYGYTF. The CDR3 DNA follows: TGCAGTGCTAGACGGACAGGCCTCTCCTATGGCTACACCTTC.

This clonotype has only a few counts. The chain joins TRBV11-3 to TRBJ2-2, with TRBD2 identical over 9 bases. Per the germline V gene, CDR1 is SGHNT and CDR2 is YENEEA. The CDR3 totals 15 residues. The trim removed 3 bases at V and 5 bases at J, leaving 4 bases unmatched. The CDR3: CASSLETSGTGELFF. Written as DNA, the CDR3 is TGTGCCAGCAGCTTGGAGACTAGCGGTACCGGGGAGCTGTTTTTT.

The CDR3 nucleotides read TGTGCCAGCAGCGTAGCTCCAGGGGGCTACGAGCAGTACTTC. The encoded protein is CASSVAPGGYEQYF. The V gene is TRBV9, the J gene TRBJ2-7, with 7 nucleotides matching TRBD1. Germline V gene lookup returns CDR1 SGDLS and CDR2 YYNGEE. V lost 0 bases, J lost 3 bases, and 3 bases stayed unmatched. The CDR3 covers 14 residues.

This clonotype has more than one count but fewer than ten. The J gene is TRBJ2-3, the V gene TRBV30; 7 bases line up with TRBD2. The V gene end was trimmed by 6 bases and the J gene end by 1 base; junction bases not matched to a gene: 7. CDR1 is GTSNPN, CDR2 SVGIG, per germline (reference sequence). The CDR3 totals 14 residues. The CDR3 coding sequence is TGTGCCTGCGCCCCGGGACTACGCACAGATACGCAGTATTTT. Its translation: CACAPGLRTDTQYF.

This clonotype was detected many times. The chain carries TRBV19 and TRBJ1-5, with a tentative D call TRBD1 (5 bases). Germline assignment: CDR1 LNHDA and CDR2 SQIVND (reference sequence). CDR3 length: 17 amino acids. V gave up 3 bases and J gave up 3 bases, with 18 bases separating them. CDR3 coding DNA: TGTGCCAGTAGTATGGGTGTGGGGGACGGCTTCAATCAGCCCCAGCATTTT. Protein product: CASSMGVGDGFNQPQHF.

The V gene is TRBV5-5, the J gene TRBJ1-3; D unclear. Per the germline V gene, CDR1 is SGHKS and CDR2 is YYEKEE (reference sequence). V was cut by 4 bases and J by 0 bases, with 8 bases left in between. This CDR3 region has 14 residues. The CDR3 reads CASSPDISGNTIYF. The CDR3 DNA sequence: TGTGCCAGCAGCCCAGACATCTCTGGAAACACCATATATTTT.

By sample fraction, this clonotype is medium-sized. J is TRBJ1-5 and V is TRBV20-1, with 7 bases matching TRBD1. V gave up 4 bases and J gave up 0 bases; unmatched junction bases: 3. Germline CDR1 DFQATT, CDR2 SNEGSKA (reference sequence). The CDR3 consists of 14 residues. CDR3 bases: TGCAGTGCTAAACAGGGGAATAGCAATCAGCCCCAGCATTTT. Translating gives CSAKQGNSNQPQHF.

A few counts support this clonotype. This chain joins TRBV3-1 and TRBJ1-1; 7 nucleotides match TRBD1. The CDR3 is 14 amino acids. The ends lost 6 bases at V and 5 bases at J; junction bases unmatched: 9. Germline CDR1 reads LGHDT; CDR2 reads YNNKEL (reference sequence). The CDR3 protein is CASRRRGGETEAFF. The DNA of the CDR3 is TGTGCCAGCAGGCGAAGAGGGGGCGAGACTGAAGCTTTCTTT.

This clonotype was seen at least ten times. The chain has TRBV18 and TRBJ1-1; no clear D. This CDR3 has 14 amino acids. Germline V gene data show CDR1 as KGHSH and CDR2 as LQKENI. Trimming took 2 bases from V and 3 from J, leaving 10 bases between them. CDR3 protein: CASSPKTRDTEAFF. CDR3 in DNA: TGTGCCAGCTCACCAAAAACGAGGGACACTGAAGCTTTCTTT.

This clonotype was seen a handful of times. This sequence joins TRBV6-1 and TRBJ2-7; 7 nucleotides line up with TRBD1. Trimming removed 2 bases from V and 5 bases from J; junction bases left unmatched: 12. Germline-derived CDR1 and CDR2 are MNHNS and SASEGT. The CDR3 spans 16 residues. CDR3 sequence reads: CASSENRGPFLDEQYF. The CDR3 DNA reads as TGTGCCAGCAGTGAAAACAGGGGACCGTTCTTGGACGAGCAGTACTTC.

Of note for this clonotype: Just one base apart from a much larger clone, this may be a read error. The CDR3 protein is CSAELGQETQYF. As DNA, the CDR3 is TGCAGCGCTGAGTTGGGGCAAGAGACCCAGTACTTC. The V gene is TRBV29-1, the J gene TRBJ2-5; D is unresolved. CDR3 length: 12 residues. The germline V gene encodes CDR1 SQVTM and CDR2 ANQGSEA. Trimming removed 7 bases from V and 2 bases from J, with 11 bases in between.

This clonotype has just a few counts. The V call is TRBV20-1, the J call TRBJ2-1; D gene ambiguous. The V and J ends lost 6 bases and 3 bases respectively, with 18 bases between them. The CDR3 is made up of 15 amino acids. Germline CDR1 DFQATT, CDR2 SNEGSKA (reference sequence). The CDR3 reads CSAQQDGFGYNEQFF. The CDR3 DNA reads TGCAGTGCCCAGCAGGATGGGTTTGGCTACAATGAGCAGTTCTTC.

This clonotype was recorded a few times. The chain uses TRBV6-5 and TRBJ1-1; no clear D. CDR3 size: 14 residues. Germline-derived CDR1 and CDR2 are MNHEY and SVGAGI. With 6 bases removed from V and 3 bases from J, the gap between germline ends came to 14 bases. The CDR3 nucleotides read TGTGCCAGCAGACAAGGGAGTGGGCACACTGAAGCTTTCTTT. Amino acids: CASRQGSGHTEAFF.

As concerns this clonotype: This sequence may be a read error, since a much larger clone differs from it by one base. The chain couples TRBV25-1 to TRBJ2-5; TRBD2 might be the D (6 bases). V was clipped by 4 bases and J by 5 bases, with 23 bases between them. The germline CDR1 and CDR2 sequences are MGHDK and SYGVNS. This CDR3 has 17 residues. In DNA, the CDR3 is TGTGCCAGCAGTGTAAGGGCTAGCGTGAGGCTCTATGAGACCCAGTACTTC. It is translated as CASSVRASVRLYETQYF.

The V call is TRBV30, the J call TRBJ2-6; D unclear. Germline CDR1 GTSNPN, CDR2 SVGIG (reference sequence). Between the trimmed V and J ends, which lost 0 bases and 4 bases, there was a span of 4 bases. CDR3 length: 13 residues. Written as DNA, the CDR3 is TGTGCCTGGAGTGTCGGGGGGGCCAACGTCCTGACTTTC. Encoded protein: CAWSVGGANVLTF.

A few counts support this clonotype. The V and J genes are TRBV6-6 and TRBJ1-5; weak D call: TRBD1 (5 bases). This CDR3 region has 13 residues. V was cut by 8 bases and J by 6 bases, with 14 bases left in between. CDR1 and CDR2 (germline): MNHNY, SVGAGI (reference sequence). This CDR3 reads CASPRVLCQPQHF. As DNA, the CDR3 is TGTGCCAGCCCCAGGGTATTATGTCAGCCCCAGCATTTT.

In its sample, this clonotype was seen many times. V usage is TRBV10-3 and J usage is TRBJ2-3; a possible D gene is TRBD1 (5 bases). Germline CDR1 and CDR2: ENHRY and SYGVKD. V lost 8 bases, J lost 5 bases, and 14 bases lay in between. The CDR3 is made up of 13 amino acids. The CDR3 is CAISQGIGDTQYF. The CDR3 bases are TGTGCCATCTCCCAGGGAATCGGAGATACGCAGTATTTT.

The rearrangement uses TRBV20-1 and TRBJ1-2, with 9 bases lining up with TRBD1. The length of the CDR3 is 16 residues. The germline V gene encodes CDR1 DFQATT and CDR2 SNEGSKA (reference sequence). With V trimmed by 5 bases and J by 6 bases, 16 bases remained unmatched. This chain's CDR3 is CSALNILRDRENGYTF. In DNA, the CDR3 is TGCAGTGCTCTTAACATTCTACGGGACAGGGAAAATGGCTACACCTTC.